What follows is one T cell receptor (beta chain) and its context. Its antigen is undetermined. A read error may produce the germline difference seen at one junction end. The study co-extracted DNA and RNA from roughly 20-30 mg of unsorted bulk tissue. Each of the tumor samples contained in excess of 75% viable tumor cells. Germline CDR1 reads MNHNS; CDR2 reads SASEGT. This CDR3 has 17 amino acids. With roughly 540 ng total RNA as template and a constant-region primer, TCR beta cDNA was made. Three nested multiplex PCR rounds of slightly modified ARM-PCR generated TCR beta libraries. Amplification in the first two PCR rounds was performed using TRBV1-TRBV30 forward primers and a C-beta reverse primer for about 10 cycles each. TCRdb reprocessed the multiplex PCR reads via MiXCR and lists one record per CDR3 protein. The table shows around 120,000 distinct CDR3 sequences, with roughly three fifths occurring only once.

The data originate from a study of tumor-infiltrating lymphocytes in primary liver carcinoma. Findings of the study overall: Tumor-adjacent and tumor-blood pairs displayed less overlap than did pairs of tumor regions.

This TCR came from a woman in her sixties or seventies with primary liver carcinoma and hepatitis B virus infection. V usage is TRBV6-1 and J usage is TRBJ2-5; D is perhaps TRBD1 (6 bases). Sequences were obtained from liver tumor tissue from sampling region 1. Documented subset: tumor region T1, superior pole. This chain's CDR3 is CACSEGLRGFFQETQYF. The CDR3 DNA reads as TGTGCCTGCAGTGAAGGACTCAGGGGTTTCTTCCAAGAGACCCAGTACTTC.